The next 2 T cell receptor beta chains were all read from a single sample in a study of identical twins' blood T cells. TCRdb re-called the 5' RACE reads through MiXCR, storing one row per CDR3 protein. The table records 300,000 to 450,000 distinct CDR3 sequences, roughly 28% of them present only once. The sequencing input was PBMCs. These receptors were taken from a woman aged 18 to 55 in good health.

The J gene is TRBJ1-5, the V gene TRBV15; D is ambiguous. Germline V gene lookup returns CDR1 LNHNV and CDR2 YYDKDF (reference sequence). V shed 0 bases and J shed 7 bases, with 10 bases lying between them. This CDR3 spans 14 amino acids. The CDR3 is CATSRDAGIQPQHF. CDR3 bases: TGTGCCACCAGCAGAGACGCCGGTATACAGCCCCAGCATTTT.

This clonotype has just a few counts. This chain links TRBV20-1 with TRBJ1-5; a possible D gene is TRBD1 (5 bases). This CDR3 contains 15 residues. V dropped 2 bases and J dropped 2 bases, with 13 bases sitting between them. The germline CDR1 and CDR2 sequences are DFQATT and SNEGSKA (reference sequence). CDR3 loop: CSARPPGRGNQPQHF. The CDR3 DNA sequence: TGCAGTGCTAGACCTCCGGGACGGGGCAATCAGCCCCAGCATTTT.